This T cell receptor beta chain came from a study of T cell changes during pregnancy in multiple sclerosis. The germline V gene has CDR1 LGHNA and CDR2 YSLEER. This CDR3 spans 15 amino acids. Trimming shortened V by 2 bases and J by 7 bases, and 17 bases separated the two germline ends. TCRdb keeps only in-frame clones here, not all; method: immunoSEQ multiplex PCR. In the table there are tens of thousands of clones, more than 75% of which are singletons. The genes are TRBV4-3 and TRBJ1-2; weak D call: TRBD1 (6 bases). The TCR comes from a female donor with multiple sclerosis, enrolled in a pregnancy study. Sequenced material: CD8+ T cells from peripheral blood mononuclear cells, taken before pregnancy. The CDR3: CASSQRDDRSSGYTF. CDR3 DNA sequence: TGCGCCAGCAGCCAACGCGACGACAGGTCCAGTGGCTACACCTTC.